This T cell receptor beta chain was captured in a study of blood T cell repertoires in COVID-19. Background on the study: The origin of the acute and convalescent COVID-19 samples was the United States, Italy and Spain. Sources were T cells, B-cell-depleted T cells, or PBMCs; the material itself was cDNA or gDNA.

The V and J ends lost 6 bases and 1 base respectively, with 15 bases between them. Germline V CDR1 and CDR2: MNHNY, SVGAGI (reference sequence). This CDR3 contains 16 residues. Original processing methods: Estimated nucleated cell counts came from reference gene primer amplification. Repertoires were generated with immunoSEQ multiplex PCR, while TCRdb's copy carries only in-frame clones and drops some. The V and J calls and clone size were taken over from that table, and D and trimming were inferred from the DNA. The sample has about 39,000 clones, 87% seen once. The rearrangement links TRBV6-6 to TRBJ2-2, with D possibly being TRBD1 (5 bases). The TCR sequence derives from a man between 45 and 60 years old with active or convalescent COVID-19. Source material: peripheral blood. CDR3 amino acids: CASSSPRQGNTGELFF. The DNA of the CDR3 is TGTGCCAGCAGCTCCCCCCGGCAGGGGAACACCGGGGAGCTGTTTTTT.